Shown below are 23 T cell receptor beta chains from a single sample sequenced in a study of T cell clonotyping in hematopoietic cell transplantation. Clones were read by immunoSEQ multiplex PCR, and TCRdb kept only the in-frame ones, dropping some. The sample lists 5,800 or so clones; around four fifths were seen once. The sequencing used PBMCs, collected 100 days after allogeneic stem cell transplant. These receptors were obtained from a male patient in his fifties who had an allogeneic stem cell transplant from an unrelated donor, so the T cells may come from the graft donor. Some clones in this sample may be carry-over from other donors' samples.

V and J are TRBV7-2 and TRBJ2-1; 7 nucleotides line up with TRBD2. Trimming removed 2 bases from V and 12 bases from J; junction bases left unmatched: 16. This CDR3 is 16 amino acids long. Germline CDR1 is SGHTA and CDR2 is FQGNSA. CDR3 DNA: TGTGCCAGCAGCTTATCGGGTGGCGGGAGAGTAATGAGGCAGTTCTTC. This translates into CASSLSGGGRVMRQFF.

The gene calls are TRBV7-9 and TRBJ1-2; D remains ambiguous. Germline CDR1 is SEHNR and CDR2 is FQNEAQ (reference sequence). The CDR3 is 16 residues long. V was trimmed by 1 base and J by 2 bases, leaving 14 bases between them. The CDR3 protein is CASSLVGQVVNYGYTF. For the CDR3, the DNA is TGTGCCAGCAGCTTAGTTGGGCAGGTCGTCAACTATGGCTACACCTTC. The whole variable domain, remainder taken from reference TRBV7-9 and TRBJ1-2, is DTGVSQNPRHKITKRGQNVTFRCDPISEHNRLYWYRQTLGQGPEFLTYFQNEAQLEKSRLLSDRFSAERPKGSFSTLEIQRTEQGDSAMYLCASSLVGQVVNYGYTFGSGTRLTVV.

The rearrangement joins TRBV9 to TRBJ1-1; weak D call: TRBD1 (5 bases). Between the trimmed V and J ends, which lost 0 bases and 1 base, there was a span of 10 bases. Germline V gene data show CDR1 as SGDLS and CDR2 as YYNGEE. The CDR3 spans 15 residues. CDR3 nucleotides: TGTGCCAGCAGCGTAGGGGGCAGGGCGAACACTGAAGCTTTCTTT. Protein sequence: CASSVGGRANTEAFF.

The gene calls are TRBV30 and TRBJ1-2; D may be TRBD1 (5 bases). The CDR3 totals 15 residues. Germline CDR1 GTSNPN, CDR2 SVGIG (reference sequence). The ends were cut back, 4 bases at V and 6 bases at J, with 21 bases in the middle. CDR3 nucleotide sequence: TGTGCCTGGATCGTACGGCCAGGGCCAAGGGATGGCTACACCTTC. This gives the protein CAWIVRPGPRDGYTF.

CDR3 loop: CASSLDQRHSYGYTF. For the CDR3, the DNA is TGCGCCAGCAGCTTGGATCAGAGGCACAGCTATGGCTACACCTTC. This chain uses TRBV5-1 with TRBJ1-2; D uncertain. Trimming shortened V by 0 bases and J by 4 bases, and 13 bases separated the two germline ends. The CDR3 length is 15 residues. CDR1 is SGHRS, CDR2 YFSETQ, per germline. The full variable domain, with the rest looked up from reference TRBV5-1 and TRBJ1-2, is KAGVTQTPRYLIKTRGQQVTLSCSPISGHRSVSWYQQTPGQGLQFLFEYFSETQRNKGNFPGRFSGRQFSNSRSEMNVSTLELGDSALYLCASSLDQRHSYGYTFGSGTRLTVV.

The chain combines TRBV9 with TRBJ2-7, with 11 bases matching TRBD1. This CDR3 has 16 residues. V lost 2 bases to trimming and J lost 2 bases; unmatched junction nucleotides: 6. CDR1 SGDLS and CDR2 YYNGEE come from the germline V gene. CDR3 in DNA: TGTGCCAGCAGCGTCGGTGGACAGGGGGCCCCCTACGAGCAGTACTTC. This codes for CASSVGGQGAPYEQYF.

The J gene is TRBJ1-2, the V gene TRBV30; TRBD1 aligns across 7 bases. The CDR3 is 12 amino acids. Germline V lookup: CDR1 GTSNPN, CDR2 SVGIG (reference sequence). V lost 2 bases to trimming and J lost 6 bases; unmatched junction nucleotides: 3. The CDR3 spells CAWSPTGDGYTF. CDR3 sequence (DNA): TGTGCCTGGAGTCCTACAGGGGATGGCTACACCTTC.

The chain links TRBV9 to TRBJ1-4; a possible D gene is TRBD1 (5 bases). The ends were cut back, 0 bases at V and 4 bases at J, with 7 bases in the middle. This CDR3 has 14 amino acids. Per germline, CDR1 SGDLS and CDR2 YYNGEE. Here the CDR3 reads CASSVGGFNEKLFF. For the CDR3, the DNA is TGTGCCAGCAGCGTAGGGGGGTTTAATGAAAAACTGTTTTTT.

The J gene is TRBJ2-1, the V gene TRBV25-1; the match to TRBD2 covers 11 bases. CDR3 size: 14 residues. V gave up 5 bases and J gave up 7 bases; unmatched junction bases: 4. Per germline, CDR1 MGHDK and CDR2 SYGVNS. In DNA form, the CDR3 reads TGTGCCAGCAGTAAGACTAGCGGGAATAATGAGCAGTTCTTC. Translated: CASSKTSGNNEQFF.

A few counts support this clone. V is TRBV6-5 and J is TRBJ2-4, with 7 bases fitting TRBD1. Germline V gives CDR1 MNHEY, CDR2 SVGAGI. Trimming took 0 bases from V and 9 from J; bases not matched to a gene: 8. The CDR3 runs to 15 residues. The CDR3 protein is CASSYSRTGDSIQYF. In DNA form, the CDR3 reads TGTGCCAGCAGTTACTCCCGGACAGGCGATAGCATTCAGTACTTC.

V usage is TRBV2 and J usage is TRBJ2-7; D could derive from TRBD1 or TRBD2 (5 bases each). This CDR3 contains 13 residues. Trimming cost V 6 bases and J 3 bases, with 12 bases left between them. From germline, CDR1 is SNHLY and CDR2 FYNNEI. Written as DNA, the CDR3 is TGTGCCAGCAGAAGGGACGGTGGCTACGAGCAGTACTTC. Protein sequence: CASRRDGGYEQYF.

The V call is TRBV30, the J call TRBJ2-7, with TRBD2 identical over 11 bases. J lost 5 bases, V lost 4 bases, and 4 bases had no gene match. The CDR3 is 13 amino acids. Looked up from germline, CDR1 is GTSNPN and CDR2 is SVGIG (reference sequence). In DNA, the CDR3 is TGTGCCTGGAACCAACTAGCGGGGGACGAGCAGTACTTC. It encodes CAWNQLAGDEQYF. Looking up the rest from reference TRBV30 and TRBJ2-7 gives the full variable domain: SQTIHQWPATLVQPVGSPLSLECTVEGTSNPNLYWYRQAAGRGLQLLFYSVGIGQISSEVPQNLSASRPQDRQFILSSKKLLLSDSGFYLCAWNQLAGDEQYFGPGTRLTVT.

The chain joins TRBV30 to TRBJ2-1; 10 bases fit TRBD1. Germline CDR1 reads GTSNPN; CDR2 reads SVGIG (reference sequence). The CDR3 covers 13 residues. The junction had 6 bases not matched to a gene; V was cut back by 5 bases and J by 8 bases. The CDR3 DNA is TGTGCCTGGGCGGGACAGGGGCATCATGAGCAGTTCTTC. Its protein product is CAWAGQGHHEQFF.

The genes are TRBV30 and TRBJ1-4; no clear D. Trimming took off 7 bases at V and 4 bases at J, with 16 bases between the two ends. The CDR3 has 14 amino acids. The germline CDR1 and CDR2 sequences are GTSNPN and SVGIG (reference sequence). CDR3 coding DNA: TGTGCCTCCCGACGCGCCGAAGTTAATGAAAAACTGTTTTTT. It yields the protein CASRRAEVNEKLFF.

The gene calls are TRBV30 and TRBJ2-7, with 11 bases matching TRBD2. V trimming: 3 bases; J trimming: 3 bases; junction bases outside the gene matches: 10. Germline V CDR1 and CDR2: GTSNPN, SVGIG (reference sequence). This CDR3 is built from 16 residues. The CDR3 nucleotides read TGTGCCTGGAGGGGTATGACTAGCGGGATAAGCTACGAGCAGTACTTC. It specifies CAWRGMTSGISYEQYF.

This clone was counted a few times. This rearrangement joins TRBV6-5 to TRBJ1-5; no clear D gene. The length of the CDR3 is 15 residues. The V gene's germline CDR1 is MNHEY and CDR2 SVGAGI. The V gene lost 0 bases and the J gene lost 4 bases, with 10 bases spanning the gap. The CDR3 region has the DNA TGTGCCAGCAGTTACTCCTTCCGTGGAAATCAGCCCCAGCATTTT. Translated, it gives CASSYSFRGNQPQHF.

The V call is TRBV10-3, the J call TRBJ1-2; D gene uncertain. This CDR3 has 13 amino acids. The germline CDR1 and CDR2 sequences are ENHRY and SYGVKD. Trimming removed 4 bases from V and 2 bases from J, with 8 bases in between. The CDR3 loop is CAISGIGNYGYTF. CDR3 sequence (DNA): TGTGCCATCAGTGGAATAGGGAACTATGGCTACACCTTC.

The chain joins TRBV7-4 to TRBJ1-1; D perhaps matches TRBD1 (5 bases). Germline CDR1 reads SGHVT; CDR2 reads SQSDAQ. The germline V and J ends were trimmed by 6 bases and 3 bases, with 14 bases remaining between them. This CDR3 contains 14 residues. CDR3 DNA: TGTGCCAGCAGGCGATTAGACAGCGACACTGAAGCTTTCTTT. Translated: CASRRLDSDTEAFF.

The chain combines TRBV7-2 with TRBJ1-5, with TRBD1 matching 7 bases. This CDR3 is built from 15 residues. From germline, CDR1 is SGHTA and CDR2 FQGNSA. V dropped 1 base and J dropped 4; count of bases not matched to a gene: 4. DNA for the CDR3: TGTGCCAGCAGCTTAGTGGGACAGCTAAATCAGCCCCAGCATTTT. Its translation: CASSLVGQLNQPQHF.

This chain joins TRBV5-1 and TRBJ1-2; D remains unclear. V dropped 4 bases and J dropped 4 bases, with 17 bases sitting between them. CDR3 length: 15 amino acids. Germline assignment: CDR1 SGHRS and CDR2 YFSETQ. The CDR3 DNA sequence: TGCGCCAGCAGCCCGGAGAGCTATGGCCTCTATGGCTACACCTTC. It specifies CASSPESYGLYGYTF.

The chain links TRBV5-6 to TRBJ2-2, with D perhaps TRBD1 (6 bases). The germline CDR1 and CDR2 sequences are SGHDT and YYEEEE. There are 14 residues in the CDR3. V was pared by 2 bases and J by 6 bases, with 11 bases between. The CDR3 protein is CASSLYRAAGELFF. For the CDR3, the DNA is TGTGCCAGCAGCTTATACAGGGCGGCCGGGGAGCTGTTTTTT.

The CDR3: CASSLRQGTRSSYEQYF. The CDR3 DNA reads as TGCGCCAGCAGCTTAAGACAGGGGACAAGGAGCTCCTACGAGCAGTACTTC. The chain employs TRBV5-1 and TRBJ2-7, with 8 positions matching TRBD1. CDR1 is SGHRS and CDR2 is YFSETQ in the germline V gene. Trimming removed 2 bases from V and 0 bases from J; junction bases left unmatched: 10. CDR3 length: 17 amino acids.

V and J are TRBV6-1 and TRBJ1-5, with D unresolved. The germline V gene has CDR1 MNHNS and CDR2 SASEGT. This CDR3 has 15 residues. V lost 4 bases and J lost 4, with 14 bases in between. The CDR3 sequence: CASSGEDAANQPQHF. The CDR3 nucleotides read TGTGCCAGCAGTGGAGAGGATGCGGCGAATCAGCCCCAGCATTTT.